The sequence of this T cell receptor beta chain was determined in a study of blood T cell repertoires in COVID-19. This clone was picked up one time. The V end lost 0 bases, the J end lost 4 bases, and 13 bases lay between the germline ends. This CDR3 spans 15 amino acids. Measured with immunoSEQ multiplex PCR; TCRdb has only the in-frame clones, and not every one. The data hold about 180,000 clones, with roughly 81% observed a single time. The receptor comes from a woman at least 80 years old with COVID-19, enrolled during active disease. What was sequenced was peripheral blood. V gene TRBV5-3 combines with J gene TRBJ1-2; TRBD1 is a possible D gene (6 bases). TRBV5-3 is placed among ORFs of uncertain function. The CDR3 reads CARSLERGQAYGYTF. The CDR3 DNA sequence: TGTGCCAGAAGCTTGGAGCGGGGGCAAGCCTATGGCTACACCTTC.